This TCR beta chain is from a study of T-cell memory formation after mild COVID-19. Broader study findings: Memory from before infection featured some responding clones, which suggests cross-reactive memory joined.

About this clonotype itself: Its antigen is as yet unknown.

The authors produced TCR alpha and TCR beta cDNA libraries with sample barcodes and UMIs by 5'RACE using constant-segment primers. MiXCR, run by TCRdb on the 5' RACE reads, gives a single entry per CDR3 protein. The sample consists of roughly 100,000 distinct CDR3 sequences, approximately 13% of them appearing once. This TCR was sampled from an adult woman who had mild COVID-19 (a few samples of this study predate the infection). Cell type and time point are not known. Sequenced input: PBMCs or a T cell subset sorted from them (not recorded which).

CDR3 coding DNA: TGTGCCTCCGGGGGGGGAGTTTCGAATGAGCAGTTCTTC. Protein product: CASGGGVSNEQFF. The chain uses TRBV15 and TRBJ2-1, with 8 bases fitting TRBD2. Germline CDR1 reads LNHNV; CDR2 reads YYDKDF (reference sequence). The junction had 10 bases not matched to a gene; V was cut back by 11 bases and J by 7 bases. The CDR3 is 13 residues long.